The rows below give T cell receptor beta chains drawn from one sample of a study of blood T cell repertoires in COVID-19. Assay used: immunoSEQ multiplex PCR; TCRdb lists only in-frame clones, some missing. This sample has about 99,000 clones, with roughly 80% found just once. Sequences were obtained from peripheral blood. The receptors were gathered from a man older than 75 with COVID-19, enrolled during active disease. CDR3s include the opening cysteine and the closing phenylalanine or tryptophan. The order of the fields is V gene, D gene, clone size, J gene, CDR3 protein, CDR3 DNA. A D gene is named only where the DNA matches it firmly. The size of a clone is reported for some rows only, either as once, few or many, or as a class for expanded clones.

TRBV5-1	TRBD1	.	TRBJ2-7	CASSLGGTGFIEQYF	TGCGCCAGCAGCTTGGGGGGGACAGGGTTTATTGAGCAGTACTTC
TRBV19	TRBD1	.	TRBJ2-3	CASSIEGTGGADTQYF	TGTGCCAGTAGTATAGAAGGGACAGGGGGCGCAGATACGCAGTATTTT
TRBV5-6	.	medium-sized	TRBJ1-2	CASSWYGEYYGYTF	TGTGCCAGCAGCTGGTACGGGGAGTATTATGGCTACACCTTC
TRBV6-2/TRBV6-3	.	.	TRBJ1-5	CASSYSGTGYRGQPQHF	TGTGCCAGCAGTTACTCGGGAACAGGGTACCGAGGTCAGCCCCAGCATTTT
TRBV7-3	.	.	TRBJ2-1	CASSPASGNEQFF	TGTGCCAGCAGCCCCGCCAGCGGAAATGAGCAGTTCTTC
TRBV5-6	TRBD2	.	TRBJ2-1	CASSVGSGGRNEQFF	TGTGCCAGCAGTGTGGGTAGCGGGGGGAGGAATGAGCAGTTCTTC
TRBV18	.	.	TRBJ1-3	CASSPAKTGLIGNTIYF	TGTGCCAGCTCACCGGCCAAAACAGGGCTAATAGGAAACACCATATATTTT
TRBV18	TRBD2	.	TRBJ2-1	CASSPRLAGGTNEQFF	TGTGCCAGCTCACCCCGACTAGCGGGAGGAACTAATGAGCAGTTCTTC
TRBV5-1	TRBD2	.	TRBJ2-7	CASSPQTSGISYEQYF	TGCGCCAGCAGCCCCCAGACTAGCGGGATCTCCTACGAGCAGTACTTC
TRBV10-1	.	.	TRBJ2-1	CASSTGTGANEQFF	TGCGCCAGCAGCACTGGGACTGGGGCTAATGAGCAGTTCTTC
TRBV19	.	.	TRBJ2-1	CASSIVQGYEQFF	TGTGCCAGTAGTATCGTACAGGGCTATGAGCAGTTCTTC
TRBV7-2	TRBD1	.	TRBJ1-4	CASSLRQGVQKLFF	TGTGCCAGCAGCTTACGCCAGGGGGTTCAAAAACTGTTTTTT
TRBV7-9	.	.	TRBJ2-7	CASSSGQVYSYEQYF	TGTGCCAGCAGCTCTGGACAAGTTTATTCCTACGAGCAGTACTTC
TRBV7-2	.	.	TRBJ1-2	CASSPYQGHGYTF	TGTGCCAGCAGCCCCTATCAGGGCCATGGCTACACCTTC
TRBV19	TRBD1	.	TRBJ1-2	CASSIDGTGAYYGYTF	TGTGCCAGTAGTATAGACGGGACAGGGGCGTACTATGGCTACACCTTC
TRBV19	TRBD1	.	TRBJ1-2	CASSSGQGYGYTF	TGTGCCAGTAGCAGCGGACAGGGGTATGGCTACACCTTC
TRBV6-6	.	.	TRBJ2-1	CASSGGSEQFF	TGTGCCAGCAGTGGGGGGAGTGAGCAGTTCTTC
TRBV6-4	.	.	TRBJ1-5	CASSVGHGDQPQHF	TGTGCCAGCAGTGTTGGACACGGTGATCAGCCCCAGCATTTT
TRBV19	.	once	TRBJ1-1	CASSIRGNTEAFF	TGTGCCAGTAGTATCCGCGGGAACACTGAAGCTTTCTTT
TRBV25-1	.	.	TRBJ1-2	CASSSGGVDGYTF	TGTGCCAGCAGCTCCGGGGGGGTCGATGGCTACACCTTC
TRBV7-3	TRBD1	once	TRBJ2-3	CASSLNVAWDRSTDTQYF	TGTGCCAGCAGCTTAAATGTCGCCTGGGACAGGAGCACAGATACGCAGTATTTT
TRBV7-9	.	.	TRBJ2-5	CASSLAGTKQETQYF	TGTGCCAGCAGCTTAGCGGGCACGAAACAAGAGACCCAGTACTTC
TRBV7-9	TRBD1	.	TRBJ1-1	CASSLMFGTGDTEAFF	TGTGCCAGCAGCTTAATGTTCGGGACAGGGGACACTGAAGCTTTCTTT
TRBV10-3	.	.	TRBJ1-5	CAISESWGSYQPQHF	TGTGCCATCAGTGAGTCATGGGGCAGCTATCAGCCCCAGCATTTT
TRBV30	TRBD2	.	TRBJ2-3	CAWSVASGSTDTQYF	TGTGCCTGGAGTGTGGCTAGCGGGAGCACAGATACGCAGTATTTT
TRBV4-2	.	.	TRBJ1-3	CASSQDRSSGTGNTIYF	TGTGCCAGCAGCCAAGATCGTTCTTCAGGGACTGGAAACACCATATATTTT
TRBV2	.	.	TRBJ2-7	CASRDTRTSYEQYF	TGTGCCAGCAGGGACACACGGACGTCCTACGAGCAGTACTTC
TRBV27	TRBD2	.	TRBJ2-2	CASSLLAGGPYGELFF	TGTGCCAGCAGTTTATTAGCGGGGGGGCCCTACGGGGAGCTGTTTTTT
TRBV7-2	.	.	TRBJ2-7	CASSPGAPRNAYEQYF	TGTGCCAGCAGCCCTGGGGCCCCGCGGAACGCCTACGAGCAGTACTTC
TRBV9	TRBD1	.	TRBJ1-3	CASSGTGSGNTIYF	TGTGCCAGCAGCGGGACAGGCTCTGGAAACACCATATATTTT